Following are 18 T cell receptor beta chains from one sample sequenced in a study of tumor-infiltrating lymphocytes in primary liver carcinoma. With roughly 540 ng total RNA as template and a constant-region primer, TCR beta cDNA was made. Slightly modified ARM-PCR with three nested multiplex PCR rounds yielded TCR beta libraries. Rounds one and two of PCR, each of about 10 cycles, were primed with TRBV1-TRBV30 forward primers and a C-beta reverse primer. TCRdb itself ran the multiplex PCR reads through MiXCR, one entry per CDR3 protein. Of about 48,000 distinct CDR3 sequences listed, about 73% are singletons. Co-extraction of RNA and DNA was performed on about 19-31 mg of unsorted bulk tissue. The sample was liver tumor tissue from sampling region 3. The subset: tumor region T3, left-lateral pole. Receptors originate from a man aged 40-50 years with primary liver carcinoma and hepatitis B virus infection.

Judged by abundance, this clonotype is medium-sized. CDR3 nucleotide sequence: TGCAGCGTTGAAGATGGTTACGGCTATGGCTACACCTTC. It codes for CSVEDGYGYGYTF. The chain combines TRBV29-1 with TRBJ1-2; D is unresolved. The CDR3 length is 13 residues. V lost 0 bases and J 4 bases, leaving 9 bases between the germline ends. The germline V gene has CDR1 SQVTM and CDR2 ANQGSEA.

For this clonotype: A much bigger clone sits one base away, suggesting this may be a read error. V is TRBV28 and J is TRBJ2-7; tentatively, D is TRBD2 (5 bases). The CDR3 totals 13 residues. Germline V gene sequence: CDR1 MDHEN, CDR2 SYDVKM. DNA of the CDR3: TGTGCCAGCAGTCTAGGGAGCTCCTACGACCAGTACTTC. Translation: CASSLGSSYDQYF.

Comments on this clonotype: At one end the junction does not follow the germline gene, possibly because of a read error. The gene calls are TRBV11-1 and TRBJ2-1, with D perhaps given as TRBD1 or TRBD2 (6 bases each). The CDR3 is 15 residues long. Per germline, CDR1 SGHAT and CDR2 FQDESV (reference sequence). The CDR3 reads CASCPKGGGYYEQFF. The CDR3 DNA reads TGTGCCAGCTGCCCAAAGGGGGGAGGCTACTATGAGCAGTTCTTC.

This clonotype has a handful of counts. The CDR3 does not end in the conserved phenylalanine or tryptophan, so this is likely a read error. It is unclear where the CDR3 begins or ends on the DNA, so no DNA is shown, and the CDR3 is as TCRdb lists it. The CDR3 here is CASSWGQVATREEYS. V gene TRBV6-8 combines with J gene TRBJ2-7; TRBD1 reflects the table's D call only, with no check against the DNA. Germline-derived CDR1 and CDR2 are MNHGY and SAAAGT. Both ends counted, the CDR3 spans 15 residues.

Concerning this clonotype itself: The junction does not match germline at one end; this may be a read error. The CDR3 sequence: CVSSETTTNEKLFF. The DNA of the CDR3 is TGCGTCAGCAGTGAGACAACAACTAATGAAAAACTGTTTTTT. The gene calls are TRBV10-2 and TRBJ1-4; the D is unclear. CDR1 WSHSY and CDR2 SAAADI come from the germline V gene. CDR3 size: 14 residues.

A note on this clonotype: The germline gene is not matched at one end of the junction; a read error may be the cause. The genes are TRBV6-6 and TRBJ2-7; 14 bases match TRBD2. The CDR3 sequence is 15 residues long. Germline V gives CDR1 MNHNY, CDR2 SVGAGI (reference sequence). The CDR3 spells CPSSSGTSGSNEQYF. The CDR3 nucleotides read TGTCCCAGCAGTTCCGGGACTAGCGGGAGTAACGAGCAGTATTTC.

The chain carries TRBV6-5 and TRBJ2-5, with D unclear. Germline CDR1 MNHEY, CDR2 SVGAGI. The germline V and J ends were trimmed by 0 bases and 14 bases, with 25 bases remaining between them. The CDR3 consists of 16 residues. The CDR3 DNA reads TGTGCCAGCAGTTACTCGGGTCAAAGGGTCCAAGAGACTCATTACTTC. It is translated as CASSYSGQRVQETHYF.

This clonotype was counted a few times. The CDR3 region has the DNA TGTGCCAGCAGCTCAGTGTCGCTAGCGGGAGCCGGGGAGCTGTTTTTT. Its translation is CASSSVSLAGAGELFF. The chain recombines TRBV11-2 with TRBJ2-2, with 10 bases lining up with TRBD2. This CDR3 contains 16 residues. Germline CDR1 is SGHAT and CDR2 is FQNNGV. The junction had 8 bases not matched to a gene; V was cut back by 4 bases and J by 6 bases.

The chain carries TRBV11-2 and TRBJ2-7; weak D call: TRBD1 (5 bases). Trimming cost V 4 bases and J 3 bases, with 10 bases left between them. CDR1 and CDR2 (germline): SGHAT, FQNNGV. There are 13 residues in the CDR3. In nucleotides, the CDR3 is TGTGCCAGCAGCTGTGGACAATACTACGAGCAGTACTTC. This sequence encodes CASSCGQYYEQYF. Full variable domain (remainder filled in from reference TRBV11-2 and TRBJ2-7): EAGVAQSPRYKIIEKRQSVAFWCNPISGHATLYWYQQILGQGPKLLIQFQNNGVVDDSQLPKDRFSAERLKGVDSTLKIQPAKLEDSAVYLCASSCGQYYEQYFGPGTRLTVT.

In its sample, this clonotype was seen many times. This chain's CDR3 is CAISAGGELFF. The CDR3 DNA follows: TGTGCCATCAGTGCGGGCGGGGAGCTGTTTTTT. The rearrangement joins TRBV10-3 to TRBJ2-2; D remains ambiguous. CDR1 ENHRY and CDR2 SYGVKD come from the germline V gene. The CDR3 has 11 residues. V lost 4 bases to trimming and J lost 7 bases, with 4 bases between them.

With regard to this clonotype: One junction end does not reproduce the germline sequence, and a read error may be involved. V is TRBV7-9 and J is TRBJ2-3; 8 nucleotides align to TRBD2. In germline, CDR1 is SEHNR, CDR2 FQNEAQ (reference sequence). The CDR3 has 18 residues. The CDR3 DNA reads TGTGCCAGCATCTTAGGCAGTACCGGGAGGGCCGCCACAGATACGCAGTATTTT. Amino acids: CASILGSTGRAATDTQYF.

V is TRBV11-1 and J is TRBJ2-1, with 12 bases that match TRBD2. The trim removed 5 bases at V and 5 bases at J, leaving 10 bases unmatched. The CDR3 runs to 17 residues. Germline CDR1 is SGHAT and CDR2 is FQDESV (reference sequence). DNA for the CDR3: TGTGCCAGCAGCCTGAGACTAGCGGGAGAACTAGACAATGAGCAGTTCTTC. As protein: CASSLRLAGELDNEQFF.

Worth noting for this clonotype: The junction shows a germline mismatch at one end, possibly a read error. The gene calls are TRBV5-4 and TRBJ2-5; D is unresolved. The CDR3 consists of 14 residues. The germline CDR1 and CDR2 sequences are SGHNT and YYREEE (reference sequence). CDR3 nucleotides: TGTGCCAGCAGCTTGAGTATCAGTCTGGAGACCAAGTACTTC. Translating gives CASSLSISLETKYF.

As for this clonotype: At one boundary the junction diverges from the germline segment, which might be a read error. The chain couples TRBV11-1 to TRBJ2-4; 13 nucleotides agree with TRBD2. The CDR3 contains 17 residues. From germline, CDR1 is SGHAT and CDR2 FQDESV (reference sequence). The DNA for the CDR3 is TGTGCCTGCAGCTTTCCCGGGACTAGCGGGACCAAAAACATTAAGTACTTC. Protein product: CACSFPGTSGTKNIKYF.

A few counts support this clonotype. This may stem from a read error, because a much larger clone lies one nucleotide away. This chain uses TRBV5-1 with TRBJ1-5, with 10 positions matching TRBD1. Germline V gives CDR1 SGHRS, CDR2 YFSETQ. CDR3 length equals 17 residues. V was pared by 4 bases and J by 5 bases, with 12 bases of the junction left unmatched. The chain's CDR3 is CASSLEPTGTGDQPQHF. As DNA, the CDR3 is TGCGCCAGCAGCCTGGAACCGACCGGGACAGGGGATCAGCCCCAGCATTTT. The whole variable domain, remainder taken from reference TRBV5-1 and TRBJ1-5, is KAGVTQTPRYLIKTRGQQVTLSCSPISGHRSVSWYQQTPGQGLQFLFEYFSETQRNKGNFPGRFSGRQFSNSRSEMNVSTLELGDSALYLCASSLEPTGTGDQPQHFGDGTRLSIL.

This clonotype was detected ten times or more. J is TRBJ2-1 and V is TRBV29-1; 9 bases map to TRBD2. The CDR3 is made up of 13 amino acids. V shed 7 bases and J 9 bases; nucleotides not matched to a gene: 10. The V gene's germline CDR1 is SQVTM and CDR2 ANQGSEA. CDR3 coding DNA: TGCAGCGGTGTGGGCGGGAGGGCCAGTGAGCAGTTCTTC. Translated, it gives CSGVGGRASEQFF.

Turning to this clonotype: The conserved final phenylalanine or tryptophan is absent from the CDR3, which likely points to a read error. The chain couples TRBV12-3 or TRBV12-4 to TRBJ2-7; the D is unclear. This CDR3 has 14 residues. For the CDR3, the DNA is TGTGCCACCAGTTTAGACCCTAGCTCCTACGAGCAGTACTTA. Translation gives CATSLDPSSYEQYL.

Worth noting for this clonotype: A read error is possible here, since a much larger clone lies one base away. The chain uses TRBV12-3 or TRBV12-4 and TRBJ1-1; D is unresolved. The CDR3 consists of 13 residues. Here the CDR3 reads CACSLSDPTEAFF. DNA for the CDR3: TGTGCCTGCAGTTTATCGGATCCCACTGAAGCTTTCTTT.